What follows describes a single T cell receptor beta chain. Repertoires were generated with immunoSEQ multiplex PCR, while TCRdb's copy carries only in-frame clones and drops some. The sample contains more than 100,000 clones, 80% to 90% of which appear only once. The data belong to a study of T cell responses to AZD1222 COVID-19 vaccine. V shed 0 bases and J shed 8 bases, with 16 bases lying between them. CDR3 length: 16 residues. Germline V gene sequence: CDR1 MNHEY, CDR2 SVGAGI. The chain employs TRBV6-5 and TRBJ1-4, with D unresolved. This sample comprised peripheral blood, obtained on day 0 of AZD1222 vaccination. The TCR comes from an adult in good health. This chain's CDR3 is CASSYSKLPRREKLFF. CDR3 coding DNA: TGTGCCAGCAGTTACTCGAAGCTCCCTCGCCGGGAAAAACTGTTTTTT.